The next 20 T cell receptor beta chains were all read from a single sample in a study of T-cell memory formation after mild COVID-19. In TCRdb, the 5' RACE reads were re-called with MiXCR into one record per CDR3 protein. Among hundreds of thousands of distinct CDR3 sequences, roughly 21% were seen once, and the ten largest hold about 8.2%. Sequencing was done on a sample of PBMCs or a T cell subset sorted from them (not recorded which). The receptors shown here come from an adult woman who had mild COVID-19 (a few samples of this study predate the infection). Cell type and time point are not known.

This clonotype was seen a handful of times. V usage is TRBV20-1 and J usage is TRBJ2-7; D gene unclear. The CDR3 totals 15 residues. The germline V gene has CDR1 DFQATT and CDR2 SNEGSKA (reference sequence). The CDR3 is CTIPGNRSLSYEQYF. DNA of the CDR3: TGCACCATACCCGGTAATCGGAGCCTCTCCTACGAGCAGTACTTC.

The chain carries TRBV18 and TRBJ2-1, with D perhaps matching TRBD2 (6 bases). V was clipped by 1 base and J by 6 bases, with 10 bases between them. CDR3 length: 14 amino acids. The germline gives CDR1 KGHSH, CDR2 LQKENI. The CDR3 coding sequence is TGTGCCAGCTCACCACGTTCGGAGGGCAATGAGCAGTTCTTC. It yields the protein CASSPRSEGNEQFF.

This clonotype was seen only a few times. The chain joins TRBV7-2 to TRBJ2-2; 8 bases match TRBD1. In germline, CDR1 is SGHTA, CDR2 FQGNSA. After removal of 1 base from V and 4 bases from J, the junction contained 5 bases not matched to a gene. The CDR3 contains 16 residues. Here the CDR3 DNA reads TGTGCCAGCAGCTTAGGACAGGGGCCAAGCACCGGGGAGCTGTTTTTT. Protein sequence: CASSLGQGPSTGELFF.

The V gene is TRBV14, the J gene TRBJ2-4; D unresolved. Germline CDR1 SGHDN, CDR2 FVKESK. CDR3 length equals 16 residues. V lost 0 bases to trimming and J lost 0 bases, with 9 bases between them. This CDR3 reads CASSQDLGIAKNIQYF. CDR3 sequence (DNA): TGTGCCAGCAGCCAAGATTTGGGCATAGCCAAAAACATTCAGTACTTC.

The V and J genes are TRBV6-5 and TRBJ2-3, with D perhaps being TRBD1 or TRBD2 (5 bases each). The CDR3 is 17 amino acids. CDR1 is MNHEY and CDR2 is SVGAGI in the germline V gene. The ends were cut back, 0 bases at V and 5 bases at J, with 18 bases in the middle. CDR3: CASSYSAERERGDTQYF. The CDR3 region has the DNA TGTGCCAGCAGTTACTCGGCAGAAAGGGAGAGGGGAGATACGCAGTATTTT.

There are a few counts of this clonotype. The gene calls are TRBV29-1 and TRBJ2-7; 7 nucleotides align to TRBD1. V gave up 6 bases and J gave up 2 bases; unmatched junction bases: 7. Germline V gene sequence: CDR1 SQVTM, CDR2 ANQGSEA. CDR3 length: 13 residues. Written as DNA, the CDR3 is TGCAGCGTCCTAAGACAGGGAACCTACGAGCAGTACTTC. Its protein is CSVLRQGTYEQYF.

In DNA, the CDR3 is TGTGCCAGCAGACCCAGCGGGAGCTACGAGCAGTACTTC. Translating it yields CASRPSGSYEQYF. J is TRBJ2-7 and V is TRBV7-9; 8 nucleotides match TRBD2. With 6 bases clipped from V and 3 bases from J, the junction kept 4 bases outside the gene matches. The CDR3 is 13 residues long. Germline CDR1 SEHNR, CDR2 FQNEAQ (reference sequence). The whole variable domain, remainder taken from reference TRBV7-9 and TRBJ2-7, is DTGVSQNPRHKITKRGQNVTFRCDPISEHNRLYWYRQTLGQGPEFLTYFQNEAQLEKSRLLSDRFSAERPKGSFSTLEIQRTEQGDSAMYLCASRPSGSYEQYFGPGTRLTVT.

CDR3 in amino acids: CASSPQGARLSVQFF. CDR3 sequence (DNA): TGTGCCAGCAGCCCTCAGGGGGCGCGTCTTTCTGTGCAGTTCTTC. The J gene is TRBJ2-1, the V gene TRBV28; 8 positions agree with TRBD1. The CDR3 totals 15 residues. V trimming: 6 bases; J trimming: 12 bases; junction bases outside the gene matches: 16. The germline V gene has CDR1 MDHEN and CDR2 SYDVKM. Combining the CDR3 with reference TRBV28 and TRBJ2-1 gives the whole variable domain DVKVTQSSRYLVKRTGEKVFLECVQDMDHENMFWYRQDPGLGLRLIYFSYDVKMKEKGDIPEGYSVSREKKERFSLILESASTNQTSMYLCASSPQGARLSVQFFGPGTRLTVL.

In its sample, this clonotype was seen a few times. The chain carries TRBV7-9 and TRBJ2-1, with 13 bases that match TRBD2. The V and J ends lost 2 bases and 0 bases, in that order; junction bases with no gene match: 7. The CDR3 totals 19 residues. From germline, CDR1 is SEHNR and CDR2 FQNEAQ (reference sequence). CDR3 DNA: TGTGCCAGCAGCTTATCCGGGACTAGCGGGATCAGCTCCTACAATGAGCAGTTCTTC. It is translated as CASSLSGTSGISSYNEQFF. Together with reference TRBV7-9 and TRBJ2-1, the CDR3 gives the full variable domain: DTGVSQNPRHKITKRGQNVTFRCDPISEHNRLYWYRQTLGQGPEFLTYFQNEAQLEKSRLLSDRFSAERPKGSFSTLEIQRTEQGDSAMYLCASSLSGTSGISSYNEQFFGPGTRLTVL.

This clonotype was detected a few times. The chain has TRBV7-3 and TRBJ2-1; 9 bases agree with TRBD2. Germline lookup yields CDR1 SGHTA and CDR2 FQGTGA. The CDR3 length is 16 residues. J lost 0 bases, V lost 2 bases, and 2 bases had no gene match. This CDR3 reads CASSLHSGSSYNEQFF. The CDR3 DNA reads TGTGCCAGCAGCTTACATAGCGGGAGCTCCTACAATGAGCAGTTCTTC. Using reference TRBV7-3 and TRBJ2-1 for the parts outside the CDR3, the full variable domain is GAGVSQTPSNKVTEKGKYVELRCDPISGHTALYWYRQSLGQGPEFLIYFQGTGAADDSGLPNDRFFAVRPEGSVSTLKIQRTERGDSAVYLCASSLHSGSSYNEQFFGPGTRLTVL.

This clonotype has a handful of counts. The chain combines TRBV5-1 with TRBJ2-5; the D gene is possibly TRBD1 (6 bases). Germline V CDR1 and CDR2: SGHRS, YFSETQ. The ends were cut back, 5 bases at V and 5 bases at J, with 13 bases in the middle. This CDR3 comprises 13 residues. CDR3 sequence reads: CASSTTGMETQYF. DNA of the CDR3: TGCGCCAGCAGTACCACAGGGATGGAGACCCAGTACTTC.

This clonotype was recorded a few times. The V gene is TRBV20-1, the J gene TRBJ1-5; the D gene is possibly TRBD1 (6 bases). The germline V gene encodes CDR1 DFQATT and CDR2 SNEGSKA (reference sequence). Trimming removed 1 base from V and 4 bases from J, with 11 bases in between. The CDR3 totals 14 residues. The CDR3 loop is CSARGRGGNQPQHF. Written as DNA, the CDR3 is TGCAGTGCTAGAGGAAGAGGGGGTAATCAGCCCCAGCATTTT.

The chain's CDR3 is CASSQVLETGYGYTF. The CDR3 DNA follows: TGTGCCAGCAGCCAAGTTCTGGAGACTGGCTATGGCTACACCTTC. The V gene is TRBV4-2, the J gene TRBJ1-2; no definite D call. Trimming took off 1 base at V and 4 bases at J, with 13 bases between the two ends. Germline CDR1 and CDR2: LGHNA and YNFKEQ. The CDR3 covers 15 residues.

The rearrangement uses TRBV7-9 and TRBJ2-3; no clear D. The CDR3 length is 13 residues. The germline gives CDR1 SEHNR, CDR2 FQNEAQ (reference sequence). The V end was cut by 5 bases, the J end by 1 base, with 7 bases between. The CDR3 DNA follows: TGTGCCAGCAGCCAGTCCGGCACAGATACGCAGTATTTT. Translating gives CASSQSGTDTQYF.

This clonotype was observed at least ten times. The CDR3 here is CASSLLGGYEQYF. In nucleotides, the CDR3 is TGTGCCAGCAGTTTACTCGGGGGCTACGAGCAGTACTTC. The rearrangement links TRBV28 to TRBJ2-7; a possible D gene is TRBD2 (6 bases). Per germline, CDR1 MDHEN and CDR2 SYDVKM. The CDR3 length is 13 residues. Trimming pared 2 bases from V and 3 bases from J, leaving 8 bases between. Drawing the rest from reference TRBV28 and TRBJ2-7, the complete variable domain is DVKVTQSSRYLVKRTGEKVFLECVQDMDHENMFWYRQDPGLGLRLIYFSYDVKMKEKGDIPEGYSVSREKKERFSLILESASTNQTSMYLCASSLLGGYEQYFGPGTRLTVT.

The chain uses TRBV7-3 and TRBJ2-1, with 11 bases that match TRBD2. Looked up from germline, CDR1 is SGHTA and CDR2 is FQGTGA. There are 15 residues in the CDR3. The trim removed 4 bases at V and 6 bases at J, leaving 5 bases unmatched. The CDR3 region is CASSSSGRTPNEQFF. DNA of the CDR3: TGTGCCAGCAGCTCTAGCGGGAGGACGCCCAATGAGCAGTTCTTC.

The chain is built from TRBV19 and TRBJ2-5; the D gene is possibly TRBD1 (5 bases). The CDR3 spans 15 residues. V dropped 4 bases and J dropped 2 bases, with 14 bases sitting between them. From germline, CDR1 is LNHDA and CDR2 SQIVND (reference sequence). The CDR3 DNA reads TGTGCCAGTAGTAGCTATGGCAGGGATCAAGAGACCCAGTACTTC. Amino acids: CASSSYGRDQETQYF.

Comments on this clonotype: A much larger clonotype is one base distant, so this may be a read error. The V gene is TRBV9, the J gene TRBJ2-7, with D possibly matching TRBD1 (5 bases). This CDR3 spans 14 amino acids. CDR1 is SGDLS, CDR2 YYNGEE, per germline. The V end lost 4 bases, the J end lost 0 bases, and 11 bases lay between the germline ends. The CDR3 nucleotides are TGTGCCAGCAGCCCCCGACAGAACTCCTACGAGCAGTACTTC. Translation gives CASSPRQNSYEQYF.

V and J are TRBV5-6 and TRBJ2-3; D uncertain. Germline lookup yields CDR1 SGHDT and CDR2 YYEEEE. The CDR3 length is 16 residues. The V and J ends lost 1 base and 1 base respectively, with 13 bases between them. In DNA, the CDR3 is TGTGCCAGCAGCTTGTACGGCAACGGAGGCACAGATACGCAGTATTTT. Amino acid sequence: CASSLYGNGGTDTQYF.

In this sample, this clonotype turned up a few times. The genes are TRBV25-1 and TRBJ1-1; a weak D match, TRBD1 (6 bases). The CDR3 runs to 15 residues. Looked up from germline, CDR1 is MGHDK and CDR2 is SYGVNS. Trimming stripped 3 bases from V and 4 bases from J, with 15 bases between. CDR3 DNA: TGTGCCAGCAGTGACCTCGAGGGGGTCGCCACTGAAGCTTTCTTT. Residues: CASSDLEGVATEAFF.